This T cell receptor (beta chain) is from a study of T-cell memory formation after mild COVID-19. Study outcomes and limitations: There was no confirmation that second-wave clones peaking on day 37 were SARS-CoV-2 specific.

The V gene's germline CDR1 is SGHTA and CDR2 FQGNSA. The CDR3 is 17 residues long. V trimming: 2 bases; J trimming: 1 base; junction bases outside the gene matches: 8. A few counts support this clonotype. What it recognizes is unknown. 5'RACE primed at constant segments yielded TCR alpha and TCR beta cDNA libraries bearing sample barcodes and UMIs. TCRdb used MiXCR to reprocess the 5' RACE reads, holding one entry per CDR3 protein. The profile shows about 600,000 distinct CDR3 sequences, about 20% of them singletons. The TCR was taken from an adult woman who had mild COVID-19 (a few samples of this study predate the infection). Cell type and time point are not known. The chain joins TRBV7-2 to TRBJ2-1; TRBD2 agrees at 7 bases. Sequenced sample: PBMCs or a T cell subset sorted from them (not recorded which). This chain's CDR3 is CASSLLGGSLSYNEQFF. DNA of the CDR3: TGTGCCAGCAGCTTATTGGGCGGGAGCTTATCCTACAATGAGCAGTTCTTC.